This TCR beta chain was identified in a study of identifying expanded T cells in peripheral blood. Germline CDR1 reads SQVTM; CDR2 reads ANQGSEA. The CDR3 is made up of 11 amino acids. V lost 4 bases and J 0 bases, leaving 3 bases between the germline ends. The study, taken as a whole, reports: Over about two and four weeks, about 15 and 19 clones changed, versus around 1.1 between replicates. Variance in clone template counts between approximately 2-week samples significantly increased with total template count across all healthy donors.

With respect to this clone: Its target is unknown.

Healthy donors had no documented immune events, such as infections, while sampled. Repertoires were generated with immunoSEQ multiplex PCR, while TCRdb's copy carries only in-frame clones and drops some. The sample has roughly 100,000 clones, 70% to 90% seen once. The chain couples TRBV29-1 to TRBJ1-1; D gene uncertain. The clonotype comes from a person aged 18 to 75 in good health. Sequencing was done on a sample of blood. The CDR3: CSVGLNTEAFF. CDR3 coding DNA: TGCAGCGTTGGGCTGAACACTGAAGCTTTCTTT.